The present T cell receptor beta chain was sequenced within a study of shared clonotypes between healthy human individuals. Findings and limits, study-wide: Sequencing depth was expected to influence donor clonotype sharing.

Trimming cost V 6 bases and J 6 bases; bases outside gene matches: 6. The CDR3 spans 14 residues. The germline CDR1 and CDR2 sequences are SNHLY and FYNNEI. On this clone: Its antigen remains unidentified.

Data came from immunoSEQ multiplex PCR; TCRdb stores just in-frame clones and leaves some out. The data show around 1.5 million clones, around 98% seen once. The sequenced material came from naive CD4+ T cells sorted from blood. Regarding subset: CD45RA+ positively selected. V and J are TRBV2 and TRBJ2-7; TRBD1 matches 12 bases. The source of this sequence is a man aged 25-45 years in good health. The CDR3 protein is CASRGTGGSGEQYF. CDR3 nucleotides: TGTGCCAGCAGAGGGACAGGGGGCTCCGGCGAGCAGTACTTC.